The clone carrying this TCR beta chain was observed a single time. Its target is unknown. The CDR3 contains 13 residues. Germline V gives CDR1 GTSNPN, CDR2 SVGIG (reference sequence). Trimming cost V 3 bases and J 0 bases, with 8 bases left between them. This entry belongs to a study of radiotherapy plus CTLA-4 blockade in lung cancer. Study information: Disease control was present in roughly 29% of patients, and objective responses in less than 20%.

Method: immunoSEQ multiplex PCR; TCRdb's copy keeps in-frame clones and lacks some. The sample has about 51,000 clones; roughly 77% are singletons. Study-wide findings and caveats: Subsequent to radiotherapy plus ipilimumab, tumor-derived TCR clones underwent expansion in blood. Strongest reported response predictors: early blood clone changes and post-radiation interferon-beta.

This sequence joins TRBV30 and TRBJ1-2; D unclear. The sequence was collected from a human donor with non-small cell lung cancer who had a complete response to radiotherapy plus ipilimumab. The sample was peripheral blood, taken from a patient treated with radiotherapy plus ipilimumab. CDR3 protein: CAWSRRSNYGYTF. The CDR3 DNA reads TGTGCCTGGAGCCGGAGATCTAACTATGGCTACACCTTC.